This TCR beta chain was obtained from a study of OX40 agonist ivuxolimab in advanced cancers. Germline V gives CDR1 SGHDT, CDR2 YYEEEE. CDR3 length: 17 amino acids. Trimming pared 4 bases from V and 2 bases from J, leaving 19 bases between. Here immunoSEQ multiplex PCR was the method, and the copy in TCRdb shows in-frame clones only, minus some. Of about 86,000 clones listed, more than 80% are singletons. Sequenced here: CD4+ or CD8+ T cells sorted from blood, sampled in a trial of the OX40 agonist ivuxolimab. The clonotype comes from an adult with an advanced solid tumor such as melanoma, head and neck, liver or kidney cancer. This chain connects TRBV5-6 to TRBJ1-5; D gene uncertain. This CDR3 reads CASSLGGLGFGNQPQHF. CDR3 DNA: TGTGCCAGCAGCCTAGGCGGCCTGGGGTTTGGCAATCAGCCCCAGCATTTT.